A single sample gave rise to the 25 T cell receptor beta chains below, sequenced in a study of tumor and adjacent non-tumor tissue in lung cancer (dated by TCRdb to the late 2010s). Bulk unsorted tissue served as the source for RNA extraction, and RNA quality was assessed using a NanoDrop ND-1000 and an Agilent 2100. Distant non-tumor tissue taken more than 3 cm from the tumor edge was used as the normal lung sample. The library relied on multiplex PCR. The reads were generated on an Illumina HiSeq 2500. TCRbeta libraries were constructed through three rounds of nested PCR with primers (Table S4) according to protocols modified from ARM-PCR. TCRdb's own reprocessing of the public reads used fastp at Q25 and MiXCR and kept productive beta chains. Each entry merges the rows of one CDR3 protein and shows their most common DNA and genes. For this sample there are around 100,000 distinct CDR3 sequences; 60% to 80% appear just once. The top ten constitute roughly 18% of the sample.

Sequencing was carried out using distant non-tumor lung tissue. The receptors come from a man aged 25-45 years with non-small cell lung cancer.

Comment on this clonotype: At one boundary the junction diverges from the germline segment, which might be a read error. The rearrangement joins TRBV6-5 to TRBJ2-5; 7 bases align to TRBD1. The CDR3 extends over 15 amino acids. Germline V lookup: CDR1 MNHEY, CDR2 SVGAGI. CDR3 nucleotides: TGTGCCAGTAGTCCCTGGACAGGACAAGAGAGGACCGAGTACTTC. Translated: CASSPWTGQERTEYF.

With respect to this clonotype: A much more abundant neighbour one base away suggests this may be a read error. The chain carries TRBV6-4 and TRBJ1-1; no clear D gene. The germline CDR1 and CDR2 sequences are MRHNA and SNTAGT. This CDR3 has 16 amino acids. The CDR3 spells CASSDKEGQYYTVAFF. CDR3 DNA sequence: TGTGCCAGCAGTGACAAGGAGGGCCAGTATTACACTGTAGCTTTCTTT.

To note about this clonotype: The conserved phenylalanine or tryptophan is not found at the CDR3 terminus, so this likely reflects a read error. This chain links TRBV12-3 or TRBV12-4 with TRBJ2-7; the D is unclear. This CDR3 has 14 residues. V was pared by 1 base and J by 2 bases, with 9 bases between. CDR3 sequence: CASSLGVLAYEQYL. In nucleotides, the CDR3 is TGTGCCAGCAGTTTAGGAGTGCTTGCCTACGAGCAGTACTTA.

Comment on this clonotype: This clone may be a read error of a much larger clone one base away. The chain joins TRBV12-3 or TRBV12-4 to TRBJ2-6; D is perhaps TRBD1 (5 bases). The CDR3 consists of 15 residues. The CDR3: CASSRDSSGANALTF. The CDR3 nucleotides read TGTGCCAGCAGTCGAGACAGCTCTGGGGCCAACGCCCTGACTTTC.

About this clonotype itself: A much larger clone lies one base from this, so it may be a read error. V usage is TRBV5-6 and J usage is TRBJ2-7; 9 nucleotides match TRBD2. The CDR3 length is 16 residues. Germline V gives CDR1 SGHDT, CDR2 YYEEEE. Trimming at V came to 3 bases and at J to 2 bases, leaving 9 bases not matched to a gene. In DNA, the CDR3 is TGTGCCAGCAGCTACGGGAGTAGCGGGAGAGCCTACGAGCAGTACTTC. It yields the protein CASSYGSSGRAYEQYF.

There are many counts of this clonotype. This chain connects TRBV20-1 to TRBJ1-1; D not certain. Germline CDR1 reads DFQATT; CDR2 reads SNEGSKA (reference sequence). The ends were cut back, 6 bases at V and 1 base at J, with 6 bases in the middle. The CDR3 covers 11 residues. The DNA for the CDR3 is TGCAGTGCCCTGAAGAACACTGAAGCTTTCTTT. Translation gives CSALKNTEAFF.

On this clonotype: A junction end diverges from the germline sequence, so it may reflect a read error. The chain is built from TRBV4-1 and TRBJ2-3; 8 nucleotides agree with TRBD1. Germline V CDR1 and CDR2: MGHRA, YSYEKL. The CDR3 is made up of 16 amino acids. The CDR3 region has the DNA TGCGCCTGCAGCCAAACATCAGGGGGCGGCACAGATACGCTGTATTTT. It specifies CACSQTSGGGTDTLYF.

This clonotype showed up just a few times. This chain joins TRBV20-1 and TRBJ2-3; 7 bases align to TRBD2. The CDR3 contains 14 residues. Losses at the gene ends were 6 bases for V and 15 bases for J; bases not matched to a gene: 21. CDR1 is DFQATT and CDR2 is SNEGSKA in the germline V gene (reference sequence). The CDR3 reads CSAVGGLVLDMQYF. The CDR3 DNA reads as TGCAGTGCGGTAGGAGGACTAGTTCTAGATATGCAATATTTT.

Worth noting for this clonotype: A much larger clonotype is one base distant, so this may be a read error. The chain employs TRBV29-1 and TRBJ2-3, with D possibly matching TRBD2 (6 bases). Looked up from germline, CDR1 is SQVTM and CDR2 is ANQGSEA. The CDR3 is 16 residues long. The CDR3 protein is CSIEEVGGTAGDTQYF. For the CDR3, the DNA is TGCAGCATTGAAGAGGTGGGGGGAACGGCGGGAGATACGCAGTATTTT.

The chain carries TRBV4-2 and TRBJ2-1, with a weak D call TRBD2 (6 bases). The germline CDR1 and CDR2 sequences are LGHNA and YNFKEQ. Trimming shortened V by 2 bases and J by 2 bases, and 13 bases separated the two germline ends. CDR3 length: 16 residues. In DNA form, the CDR3 reads TGTGCCAGCAGCCAATCCGGGACTCCCCCCTACAATGAGCAGTTCTTC. This gives the protein CASSQSGTPPYNEQFF.

The table lists this clonotype with many counts. For the CDR3, the DNA is TGTGCCAGCAGCCCCTTATTGAACACTGAAGCTTTCTTT. As protein: CASSPLLNTEAFF. The rearrangement joins TRBV4-2 to TRBJ1-1; D is unresolved. This CDR3 spans 13 amino acids. Looked up from germline, CDR1 is LGHNA and CDR2 is YNFKEQ. V was trimmed by 4 bases and J by 0 bases, leaving 6 bases between them.

As concerns this clonotype: At one of its ends the junction is not consistent with the germline gene, which may arise from a read error. The rearrangement uses TRBV11-2 and TRBJ2-5; 11 nucleotides line up with TRBD2. Germline V gene lookup returns CDR1 SGHAT and CDR2 FQNNGV. This CDR3 spans 14 amino acids. In DNA form, the CDR3 reads TGTACCAGCAGCCTAGCGGGAGGTTGGGAGACCCAGTACTTC. This sequence encodes CTSSLAGGWETQYF. The variable domain in full, completed from reference TRBV11-2 and TRBJ2-5, reads EAGVAQSPRYKIIEKRQSVAFWCNPISGHATLYWYQQILGQGPKLLIQFQNNGVVDDSQLPKDRFSAERLKGVDSTLKIQPAKLEDSAVYLCTSSLAGGWETQYFGPGTRLLVL.

V usage is TRBV6-6 and J usage is TRBJ1-2; 11 bases line up with TRBD1. The V segment lost 5 bases and the J segment 1 base; nucleotides outside the gene matches: 9. This CDR3 has 17 residues. CDR1 and CDR2 from the germline V gene are MNHNY and SVGAGI (reference sequence). In nucleotides, the CDR3 is TGTGCCAGCAGTCACCCCGGACAGGGGGCCTATAACTATGGCTACACCTTC. Its translation: CASSHPGQGAYNYGYTF.

A word on this clonotype: A much larger clone differs from this one at a single base, so this may be a read error. No DNA is shown, since the ends of the CDR3 on it are uncertain; the CDR3 is the one TCRdb lists. The gene calls are TRBV21-1 and TRBJ1-5; the table's TRBD1 call for D was not verified on the DNA. TRBV21-1 counts as a pseudogene. Including both end residues, the CDR3 is 16 amino acids long. The CDR3 protein is CASSKGVAAGNQPQHF.

As concerns this clonotype: At one end the junction does not follow the germline gene, possibly because of a read error. V is TRBV6-6 and J is TRBJ1-3, with 7 positions matching TRBD1. This CDR3 has 15 residues. CDR1 MNHNY and CDR2 SVGAGI come from the germline V gene (reference sequence). This CDR3 reads CASIRLTGFGSTIYF. The CDR3 nucleotides read TGTGCCAGCATACGATTGACAGGGTTCGGAAGCACCATATATTTT.

Remarks on this clonotype: A junction end diverges from the germline sequence, so it may reflect a read error. V is TRBV11-2 and J is TRBJ1-2; D perhaps matches TRBD1 (5 bases). The CDR3 is 17 amino acids. Germline V gene lookup returns CDR1 SGHAT and CDR2 FQNNGV. The CDR3 sequence is CASNILGAGNLNYGYTF. The CDR3, as DNA: TGCGCCAGCAACATCCTAGGGGCAGGCAACCTTAACTATGGCTACACCTTC.

This clonotype was counted at least ten times. This chain uses TRBV13 with TRBJ2-3, with TRBD2 matching 11 bases. Per the germline V gene, CDR1 is PRHDT and CDR2 is FYEKMQ (reference sequence). After removal of 0 bases from V and 5 bases from J, the junction contained 7 bases not matched to a gene. CDR3 size: 17 residues. CDR3 sequence reads: CASSLGGSGRAGDTQYF. CDR3 DNA: TGTGCCAGCAGCTTAGGAGGTAGCGGGAGGGCCGGAGATACGCAGTATTTT.

As for this clonotype: A read error may explain this, as a much larger clone is one base away. This rearrangement joins TRBV5-6 to TRBJ2-7; D uncertain. The CDR3 consists of 14 residues. V was cut by 3 bases and J by 2 bases, with 12 bases left in between. Germline CDR1 is SGHDT and CDR2 is YYEEEE. The chain's CDR3 is CASSCGRNTYEQYF. The CDR3, as DNA: TGTGCCAGCAGCTGCGGACGGAATACCTACGAGCAGTACTTC.

Regarding this clonotype: At one of its ends the junction is not consistent with the germline gene, which may arise from a read error. The rearrangement uses TRBV11-1 and TRBJ2-7; 8 nucleotides match TRBD1. CDR1 and CDR2 (germline): SGHAT, FQDESV (reference sequence). The CDR3 sequence is 14 residues long. The CDR3, as DNA: TGTGCCAGGAGCTTACGACAGGGGATAGACGAGCAGTACTTC. Translated, it gives CARSLRQGIDEQYF.

On this clonotype: Given the absence of the conserved phenylalanine or tryptophan at the CDR3 end, a read error is likely. The genes are TRBV24-1 and TRBJ1-2, with a tentative D call TRBD1 (5 bases). Trimming removed 6 bases from V and 8 bases from J, with 15 bases in between. CDR1 and CDR2 (germline): KGHDR, SFDVKD. The CDR3 is 13 residues long. In DNA, the CDR3 is TGTGCCACCAGTAATGGGACGCCTTGGGGCTACACCTTA. Protein sequence: CATSNGTPWGYTL.

The gene calls are TRBV5-1 and TRBJ2-4, with D hard to call. This CDR3 has 13 amino acids. Germline CDR1 SGHRS, CDR2 YFSETQ. The germline V and J ends were trimmed by 0 bases and 9 bases, with 10 bases remaining between them. CDR3 bases: TGCGCCAGCAGCTTGGCGACTGGCAGCATTCAGTACTTC. It translates to CASSLATGSIQYF.

The rearrangement uses TRBV11-2 and TRBJ2-1; D is uncertain. The V gene lost 5 bases and the J gene lost 7 bases, with 12 bases spanning the gap. Looked up from germline, CDR1 is SGHAT and CDR2 is FQNNGV. The CDR3 is made up of 13 amino acids. CDR3 sequence: CASSPMDVNEQFF. The CDR3 DNA reads as TGTGCCAGCAGCCCAATGGATGTGAATGAGCAGTTCTTC.

This clonotype was recorded at least ten times. This rearrangement joins TRBV20-1 to TRBJ1-1; D gene uncertain. CDR3 size: 11 residues. Trimming removed 6 bases at V and 0 bases at J, with 5 bases between. The V gene's germline CDR1 is DFQATT and CDR2 SNEGSKA (reference sequence). CDR3: CSAQLNTEAFF. The CDR3 nucleotides read TGCAGTGCGCAGCTGAACACTGAAGCTTTCTTT.

In nucleotides, the CDR3 is TGTGCCAGCAGTTACTCGGGACAGTATGAGCAGTTCTTC. Its translation: CASSYSGQYEQFF. This chain connects TRBV6-6 to TRBJ2-1; 7 bases align to TRBD1. CDR3 size: 13 residues. The V and J ends lost 0 bases and 8 bases, in that order; junction bases with no gene match: 1. CDR1 is MNHNY, CDR2 SVGAGI, per germline (reference sequence).

In its sample, this clonotype was seen a few times. A read error may account for a junction end that differs from germline. V is TRBV12-3 or TRBV12-4 and J is TRBJ1-1; TRBD1 might be the D (5 bases). There are 14 residues in the CDR3. CDR3 in DNA: TGTGCCAGCAGTCTCGGCAGGGTGAGCACTGGAGCTTTCTTT. Its translation is CASSLGRVSTGAFF.